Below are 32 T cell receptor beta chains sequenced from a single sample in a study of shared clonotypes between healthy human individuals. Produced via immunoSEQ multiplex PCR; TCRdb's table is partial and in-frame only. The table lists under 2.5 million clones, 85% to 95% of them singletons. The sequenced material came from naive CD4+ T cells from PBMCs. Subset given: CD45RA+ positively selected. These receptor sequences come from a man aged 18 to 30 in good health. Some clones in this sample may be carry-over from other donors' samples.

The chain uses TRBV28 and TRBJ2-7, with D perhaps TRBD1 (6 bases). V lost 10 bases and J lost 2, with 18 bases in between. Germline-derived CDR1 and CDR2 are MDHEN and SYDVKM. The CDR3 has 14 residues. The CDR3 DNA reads TGTGCCACCTCCAGGGGCCCTAGGGCCTACGAGCAGTACTTC. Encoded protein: CATSRGPRAYEQYF.

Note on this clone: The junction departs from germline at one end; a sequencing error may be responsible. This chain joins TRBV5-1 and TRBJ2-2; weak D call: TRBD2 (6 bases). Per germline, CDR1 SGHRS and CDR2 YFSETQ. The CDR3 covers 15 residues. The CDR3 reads CASRLTSSYTGELFF. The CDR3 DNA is TGCGCCAGCCGCTTAACTAGCAGCTACACCGGGGAGCTGTTTTTT.

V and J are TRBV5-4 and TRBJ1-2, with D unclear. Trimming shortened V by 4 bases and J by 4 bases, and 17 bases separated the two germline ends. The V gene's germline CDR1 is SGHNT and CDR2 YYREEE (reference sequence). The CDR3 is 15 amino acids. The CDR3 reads CASSNDKSYRYGYTF. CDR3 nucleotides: TGTGCCAGCAGCAACGACAAATCGTATCGCTATGGCTACACCTTC.

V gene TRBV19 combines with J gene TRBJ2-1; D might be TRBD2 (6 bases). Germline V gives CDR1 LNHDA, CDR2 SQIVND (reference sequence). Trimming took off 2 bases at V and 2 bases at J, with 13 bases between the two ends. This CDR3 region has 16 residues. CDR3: CASSITVGGPYNEQFF. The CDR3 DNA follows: TGTGCCAGTAGTATAACGGTGGGGGGACCCTACAATGAGCAGTTCTTC.

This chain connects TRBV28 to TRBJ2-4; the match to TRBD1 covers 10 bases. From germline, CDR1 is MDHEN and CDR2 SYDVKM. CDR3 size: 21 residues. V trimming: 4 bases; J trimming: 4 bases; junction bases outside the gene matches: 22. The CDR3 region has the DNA TGTGCCAGCAGTTCTCCTGCGCGCGAGAGACCCCCGGGACAGGGGAAAAACATTCAGTACTTC. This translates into CASSSPARERPPGQGKNIQYF.

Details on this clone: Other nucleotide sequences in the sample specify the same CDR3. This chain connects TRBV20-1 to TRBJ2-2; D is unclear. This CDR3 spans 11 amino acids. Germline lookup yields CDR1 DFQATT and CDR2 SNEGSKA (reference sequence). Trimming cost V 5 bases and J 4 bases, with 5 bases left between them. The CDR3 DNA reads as TGCAGTGCTGCCCGCACCGGGGAGCTGTTTTTT. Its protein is CSAARTGELFF.

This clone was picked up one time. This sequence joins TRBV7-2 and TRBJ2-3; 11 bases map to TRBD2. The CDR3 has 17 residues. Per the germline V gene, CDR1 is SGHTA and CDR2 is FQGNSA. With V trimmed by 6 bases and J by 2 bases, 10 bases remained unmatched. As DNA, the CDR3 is TGTGCCAGCAGTTTTAGCGGGAGGGCCCGGAACACAGATACGCAGTATTTT. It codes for CASSFSGRARNTDTQYF.

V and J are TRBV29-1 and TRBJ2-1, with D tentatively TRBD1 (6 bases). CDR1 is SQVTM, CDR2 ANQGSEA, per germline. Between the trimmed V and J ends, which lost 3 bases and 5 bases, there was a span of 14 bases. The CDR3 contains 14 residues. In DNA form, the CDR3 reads TGCAGCGTTGACCGCGTTCAGGGGCACAATGAGCAGTTCTTC. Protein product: CSVDRVQGHNEQFF.

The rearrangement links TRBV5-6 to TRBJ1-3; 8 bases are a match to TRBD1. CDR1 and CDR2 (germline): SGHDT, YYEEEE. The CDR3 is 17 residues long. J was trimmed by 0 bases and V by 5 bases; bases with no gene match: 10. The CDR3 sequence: CASRMNGQGYSGNTIYF. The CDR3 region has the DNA TGTGCCAGCAGGATGAATGGACAGGGATACTCTGGAAACACCATATATTTT. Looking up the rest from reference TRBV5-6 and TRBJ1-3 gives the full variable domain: DAGVTQSPTHLIKTRGQQVTLRCSPKSGHDTVSWYQQALGQGPQFIFQYYEEEERQRGNFPDRFSGHQFPNYSSELNVNALLLGDSALYLCASRMNGQGYSGNTIYFGEGSWLTVV.

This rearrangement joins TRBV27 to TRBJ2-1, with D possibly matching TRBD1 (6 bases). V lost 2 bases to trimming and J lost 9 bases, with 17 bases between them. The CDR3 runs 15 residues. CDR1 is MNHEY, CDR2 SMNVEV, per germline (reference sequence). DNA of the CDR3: TGTGCCAGCAGTTTAGGTGCACAGGGATTTATTGAGCAGTTCTTC. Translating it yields CASSLGAQGFIEQFF.

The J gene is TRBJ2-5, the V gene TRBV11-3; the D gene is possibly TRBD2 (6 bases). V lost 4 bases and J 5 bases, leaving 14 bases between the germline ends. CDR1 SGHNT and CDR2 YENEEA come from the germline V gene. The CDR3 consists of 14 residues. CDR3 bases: TGTGCCAGCAGCTCGCGGGGCGGGTTCGAGACCCAGTACTTC. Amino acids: CASSSRGGFETQYF.

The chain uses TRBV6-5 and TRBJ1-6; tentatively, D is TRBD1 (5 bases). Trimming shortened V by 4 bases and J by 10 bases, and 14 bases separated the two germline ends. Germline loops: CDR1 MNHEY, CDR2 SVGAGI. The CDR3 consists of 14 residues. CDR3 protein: CASSFQQQESPLHF. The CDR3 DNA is TGTGCCAGCAGTTTCCAACAACAGGAGTCACCCCTCCACTTT.

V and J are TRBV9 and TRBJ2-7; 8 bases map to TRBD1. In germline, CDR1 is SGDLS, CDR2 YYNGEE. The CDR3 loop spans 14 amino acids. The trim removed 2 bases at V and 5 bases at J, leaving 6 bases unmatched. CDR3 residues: CASSVRDRFDEQYF. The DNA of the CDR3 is TGTGCCAGCAGCGTCCGGGACAGGTTCGACGAGCAGTACTTC.

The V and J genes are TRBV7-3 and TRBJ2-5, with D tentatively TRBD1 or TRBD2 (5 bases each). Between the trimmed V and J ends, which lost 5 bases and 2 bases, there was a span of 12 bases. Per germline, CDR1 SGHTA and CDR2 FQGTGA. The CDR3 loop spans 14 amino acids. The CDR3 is CASSQGTEQETQYF. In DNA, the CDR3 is TGTGCCAGCAGCCAAGGGACGGAACAAGAGACCCAGTACTTC.

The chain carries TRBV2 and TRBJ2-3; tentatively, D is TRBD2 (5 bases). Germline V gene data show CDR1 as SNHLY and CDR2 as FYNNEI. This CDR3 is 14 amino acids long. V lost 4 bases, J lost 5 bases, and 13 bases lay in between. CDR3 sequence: CASSGQAGRDTQYF. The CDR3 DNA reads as TGTGCCAGCAGTGGGCAGGCGGGTCGAGATACGCAGTATTTT.

The CDR3: CASSLFSGRLNEQYF. The DNA for the CDR3 is TGTGCCAGCAGCTTGTTTAGCGGGAGACTCAACGAGCAGTACTTC. The V and J genes are TRBV5-4 and TRBJ2-7; 9 nucleotides agree with TRBD2. Unmatched junction bases numbered 7, after V lost 1 base and J lost 5 bases. Germline V lookup: CDR1 SGHNT, CDR2 YYREEE (reference sequence). The CDR3 spans 15 residues. Drawing the rest from reference TRBV5-4 and TRBJ2-7, the complete variable domain is ETGVTQSPTHLIKTRGQQVTLRCSSQSGHNTVSWYQQALGQGPQFIFQYYREEENGRGNFPPRFSGLQFPNYSSELNVNALELDDSALYLCASSLFSGRLNEQYFGPGTRLTVT.

CDR3 bases: TGTGCCAGCAGTGTGGCGGGGACAGGGGGGACTGAAGCTTTCTTT. It is translated as CASSVAGTGGTEAFF. V gene TRBV2 combines with J gene TRBJ1-1, with 11 bases that match TRBD1. With V trimmed by 4 bases and J by 5 bases, 6 bases remained unmatched. The CDR3 loop spans 15 amino acids. CDR1 SNHLY and CDR2 FYNNEI come from the germline V gene.

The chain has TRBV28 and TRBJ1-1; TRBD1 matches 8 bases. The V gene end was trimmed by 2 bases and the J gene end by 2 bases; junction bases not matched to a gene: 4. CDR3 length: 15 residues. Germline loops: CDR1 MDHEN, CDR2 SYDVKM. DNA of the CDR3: TGTGCCAGCAGTTTAAGGTCAGGGGGCAACACTGAAGCTTTCTTT. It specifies CASSLRSGGNTEAFF.

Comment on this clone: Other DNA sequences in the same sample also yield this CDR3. CDR3 bases: TGTGCCAGCTCAAGGGGCGGGGCCTACGAGCAGTACTTC. It specifies CASSRGGAYEQYF. The J gene is TRBJ2-7, the V gene TRBV18; perhaps TRBD2 as D (6 bases). CDR3 length: 13 amino acids. CDR1 and CDR2 from the germline V gene are KGHSH and LQKENI. The V gene lost 5 bases and the J gene lost 2 bases, with 10 bases spanning the gap.

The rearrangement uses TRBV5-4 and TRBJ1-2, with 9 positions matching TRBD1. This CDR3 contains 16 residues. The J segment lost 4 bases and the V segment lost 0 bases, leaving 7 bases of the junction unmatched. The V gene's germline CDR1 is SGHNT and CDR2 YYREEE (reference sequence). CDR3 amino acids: CASSLAGQGRGYGYTF. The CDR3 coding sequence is TGTGCCAGCAGCTTGGCGGGACAGGGCCGGGGCTATGGCTACACCTTC.

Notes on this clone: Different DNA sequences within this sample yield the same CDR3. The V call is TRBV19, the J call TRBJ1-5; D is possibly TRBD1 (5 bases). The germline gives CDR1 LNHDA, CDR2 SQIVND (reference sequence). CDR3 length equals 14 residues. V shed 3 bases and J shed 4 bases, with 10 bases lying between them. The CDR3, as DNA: TGTGCCAGTAGTATGGGCAGGGTGAATCAGCCCCAGCATTTT. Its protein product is CASSMGRVNQPQHF.

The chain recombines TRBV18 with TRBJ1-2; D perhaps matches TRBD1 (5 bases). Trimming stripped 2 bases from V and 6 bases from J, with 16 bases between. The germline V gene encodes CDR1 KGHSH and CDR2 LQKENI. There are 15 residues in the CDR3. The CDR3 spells CASSPLLGTGDGYTF. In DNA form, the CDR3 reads TGTGCCAGCTCACCATTACTCGGGACCGGAGATGGCTACACCTTC.

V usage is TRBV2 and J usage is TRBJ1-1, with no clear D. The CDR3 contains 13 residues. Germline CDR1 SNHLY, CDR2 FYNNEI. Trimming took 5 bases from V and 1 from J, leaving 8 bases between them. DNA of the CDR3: TGTGCCAGCAGTCAAGACAAGAACACTGAAGCTTTCTTT. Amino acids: CASSQDKNTEAFF.

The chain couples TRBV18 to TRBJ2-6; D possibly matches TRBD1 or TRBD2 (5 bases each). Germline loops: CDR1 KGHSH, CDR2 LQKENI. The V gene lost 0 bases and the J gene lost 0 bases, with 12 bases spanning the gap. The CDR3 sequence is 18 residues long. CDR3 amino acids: CASSPPKGPSSGANVLTF. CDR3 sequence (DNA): TGTGCCAGCTCACCACCCAAGGGACCGAGCTCTGGGGCCAACGTCCTGACTTTC.

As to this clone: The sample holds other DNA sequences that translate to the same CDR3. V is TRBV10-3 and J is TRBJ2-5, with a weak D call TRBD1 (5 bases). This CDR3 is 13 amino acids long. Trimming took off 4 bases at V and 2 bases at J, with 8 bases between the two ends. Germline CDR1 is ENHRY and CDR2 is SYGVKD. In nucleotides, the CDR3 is TGTGCCATCAGTGCGGCAGGGCAAGAGACCCAGTACTTC. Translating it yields CAISAAGQETQYF.

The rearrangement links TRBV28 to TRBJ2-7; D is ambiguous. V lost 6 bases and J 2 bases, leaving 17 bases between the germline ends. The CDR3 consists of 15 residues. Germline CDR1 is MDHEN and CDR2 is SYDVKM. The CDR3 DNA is TGTGCCAGCAGGGTAGGGCGCGTCCCGCCCTACGAGCAGTACTTC. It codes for CASRVGRVPPYEQYF.

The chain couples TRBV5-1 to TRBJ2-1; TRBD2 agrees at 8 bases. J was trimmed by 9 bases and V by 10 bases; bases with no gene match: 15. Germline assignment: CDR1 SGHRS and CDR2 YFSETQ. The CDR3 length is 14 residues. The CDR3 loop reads CASTDGRATVEQFF. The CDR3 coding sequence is TGCGCCTCAACGGACGGGAGGGCCACCGTTGAGCAGTTCTTC.

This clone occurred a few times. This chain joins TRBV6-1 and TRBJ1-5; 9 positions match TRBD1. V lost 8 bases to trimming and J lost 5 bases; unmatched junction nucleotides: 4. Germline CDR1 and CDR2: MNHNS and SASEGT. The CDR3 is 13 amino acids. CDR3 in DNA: TGTGCCAGCGACAGGGGGGGATATCAGCCCCAGCATTTT. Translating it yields CASDRGGYQPQHF.

CDR3 in DNA: TGTGCCATCAGTGCCCCCCTAAGGAGCGGGAGCGGGACCGGGGAGCTGTTTTTT. Its protein product is CAISAPLRSGSGTGELFF. The chain recombines TRBV10-3 with TRBJ2-2; 8 bases match TRBD2. The V and J ends lost 4 bases and 5 bases, in that order; junction bases with no gene match: 15. The CDR3 contains 18 residues. The germline gives CDR1 ENHRY, CDR2 SYGVKD.

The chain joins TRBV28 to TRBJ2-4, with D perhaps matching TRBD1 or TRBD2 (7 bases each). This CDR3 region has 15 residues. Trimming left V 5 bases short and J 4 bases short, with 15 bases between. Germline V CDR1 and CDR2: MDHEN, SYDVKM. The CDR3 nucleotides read TGTGCCAGCAGTAACAGGGGAGGGGAAAAAAACATTCAGTACTTC. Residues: CASSNRGGEKNIQYF.

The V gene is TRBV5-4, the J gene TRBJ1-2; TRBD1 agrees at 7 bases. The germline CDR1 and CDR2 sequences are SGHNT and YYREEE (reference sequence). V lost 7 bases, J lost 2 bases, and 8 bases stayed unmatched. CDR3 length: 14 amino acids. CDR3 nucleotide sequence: TGTGCCAGCGGACTCCCGGGACAGAACTATGGCTACACCTTC. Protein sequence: CASGLPGQNYGYTF.

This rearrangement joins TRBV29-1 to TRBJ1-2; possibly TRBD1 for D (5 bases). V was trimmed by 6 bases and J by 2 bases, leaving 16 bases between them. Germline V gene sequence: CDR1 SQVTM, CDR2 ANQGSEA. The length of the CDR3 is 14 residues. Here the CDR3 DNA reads TGCAGCGTAGAGGGGACGGGGCAGAACTATGGCTACACCTTC. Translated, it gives CSVEGTGQNYGYTF.